This TCR beta chain emerged from a study of CD8 T cells in Susac syndrome. TCR beta was sequenced from blood CD8+ and CD4+ T cells. RNA amounts of about 0.5 to 1 ug underwent reverse transcription with random hexamers. With immunoSEQ multiplex PCR, TCR beta CDR3 was amplified across 54 Vbeta and 13 Jbeta. A single record per CDR3 protein comes from TCRdb applying MiXCR to the immunoSEQ multiplex PCR reads. The table has more than 250,000 distinct CDR3 sequences, about 90% seen once; the top ten hold roughly 0.059%. This receptor was obtained from a human donor with multiple sclerosis. The source material was CD4+ T cells from PBMCs.

CDR3 in DNA: TGTGCCAGCAGGGACAGGGCGGCTTCACCCCTCCACTTT. It translates to CASRDRAASPLHF. V gene TRBV6-2 or TRBV6-3 combines with J gene TRBJ1-6; 8 bases are shared with TRBD1. The CDR3 totals 13 residues. Germline loops: CDR1 MNHEY, CDR2 SVGEGT. V was pared by 6 bases and J by 9 bases, with 4 bases of the junction left unmatched.